This passage covers 20 T cell receptor beta chains from one sample sequenced in a study of early T cells in non-severe SARS-CoV-2 infection. TCRdb re-called the 5' RACE reads through MiXCR, storing one row per CDR3 protein. This sample has around 80,000 distinct CDR3 sequences; around 14% occur once, and the top ten carry 4.5% to 7%. Sequencing was done on a sample of whole blood. The receptors derive from an adult who was a healthcare worker with PCR-confirmed SARS-CoV-2 infection or an uninfected control (not recorded which).

This clonotype was seen at least ten times. The chain has TRBV12-5 and TRBJ2-3; TRBD2 is a possible D gene (5 bases). The CDR3 is 13 residues long. With 4 bases removed from V and 4 bases from J, the gap between germline ends came to 9 bases. CDR1 and CDR2 from the germline V gene are LGHNT and FRNRAP. The CDR3 spells CASGSRGADTQYF. Here the CDR3 DNA reads TGTGCTAGTGGTTCCCGGGGAGCAGATACGCAGTATTTT.

This clonotype turned up a few times. The chain uses TRBV29-1 and TRBJ2-5; D is undetermined. This CDR3 has 10 residues. Between the trimmed V and J ends, which lost 7 bases and 5 bases, there was a span of 8 bases. From germline, CDR1 is SQVTM and CDR2 ANQGSEA. This CDR3 reads CSALSETQYF. In DNA form, the CDR3 reads TGCAGCGCATTGTCGGAGACCCAGTACTTC.

The chain links TRBV7-9 to TRBJ2-7; 13 positions agree with TRBD2. CDR1 is SEHNR, CDR2 FQNEAQ, per germline (reference sequence). The CDR3 is made up of 15 amino acids. The V gene end was trimmed by 3 bases and the J gene end by 5 bases; junction bases not matched to a gene: 4. This CDR3 reads CASSFKTSGRNEQYF. The CDR3, as DNA: TGTGCCAGCAGCTTTAAGACTAGCGGGAGGAACGAGCAGTACTTC. Using reference TRBV7-9 and TRBJ2-7 for the parts outside the CDR3, the full variable domain is DTGVSQNPRHKITKRGQNVTFRCDPISEHNRLYWYRQTLGQGPEFLTYFQNEAQLEKSRLLSDRFSAERPKGSFSTLEIQRTEQGDSAMYLCASSFKTSGRNEQYFGPGTRLTVT.

The chain has TRBV9 and TRBJ1-5; maybe TRBD1 (5 bases). Germline loops: CDR1 SGDLS, CDR2 YYNGEE. This CDR3 comprises 16 residues. With 3 bases removed from V and 2 bases from J, the gap between germline ends came to 15 bases. DNA of the CDR3: TGTGCCAGCAGCGCCGGCCAGGGAGCTCGCAATCAGCCCCAGCATTTT. It codes for CASSAGQGARNQPQHF.

CDR3 region: CASSLATGWNEQFF. CDR3 in DNA: TGTGCCAGCAGCTTAGCGACAGGGTGGAATGAGCAGTTCTTC. This chain uses TRBV7-9 with TRBJ2-1; TRBD1 matches 7 bases. V lost 0 bases to trimming and J lost 7 bases; unmatched junction nucleotides: 3. Germline loops: CDR1 SEHNR, CDR2 FQNEAQ (reference sequence). The CDR3 totals 14 residues.

This clonotype has only one observation. The genes are TRBV11-2 and TRBJ2-1; 11 bases line up with TRBD2. Germline values: CDR1 SGHAT, CDR2 FQNNGV. Losses at the gene ends were 1 base for V and 8 bases for J; bases not matched to a gene: 10. CDR3 length: 17 amino acids. The CDR3 DNA reads as TGTGCCAGCAGCTTAGGGGTACTAGCGGGAGCAGGCTATGAGCAGTTCTTC. This gives the protein CASSLGVLAGAGYEQFF.

The V gene is TRBV18, the J gene TRBJ1-4; D perhaps matches TRBD1 (5 bases). Germline-derived CDR1 and CDR2 are KGHSH and LQKENI. Trimming removed 3 bases at V and 6 bases at J, with 14 bases between. The CDR3 is made up of 15 amino acids. In DNA form, the CDR3 reads TGTGCCAGCTCACCGCCGTCAGGGCGGGATGAAAAACTGTTTTTT. Translation: CASSPPSGRDEKLFF. The variable domain in full, with the rest retrieved from reference TRBV18 and TRBJ1-4, is NAGVMQNPRHLVRRRGQEARLRCSPMKGHSHVYWYRQLPEEGLKFMVYLQKENIIDESGMPKERFSAEFPKEGPSILRIQQVVRGDSAAYFCASSPPSGRDEKLFFGSGTQLSVL.

In this sample, this clonotype turned up a few times. V and J are TRBV24-1 and TRBJ2-7; no definite D call. CDR1 and CDR2 from the germline V gene are KGHDR and SFDVKD. The length of the CDR3 is 9 residues. The CDR3 region is CAESYEQYF. The CDR3 nucleotides read TGTGCGGAGAGTTACGAGCAGTACTTC.

Concerning this clonotype: Mismatch with germline at one junction end may stem from a read error. The CDR3 is CASSLSGGAGTGANVLIF. In nucleotides, the CDR3 is TGTGCCAGCAGCTTGAGTGGAGGGGCAGGGACTGGGGCCAACGTCCTGATTTTC. The V gene is TRBV5-4, the J gene TRBJ2-6, with D maybe TRBD2 (6 bases). This CDR3 is built from 18 residues. The germline V gene encodes CDR1 SGHNT and CDR2 YYREEE (reference sequence).

The chain combines TRBV6-5 with TRBJ2-4; perhaps TRBD1 as D (6 bases). The germline CDR1 and CDR2 sequences are MNHEY and SVGAGI. This CDR3 has 13 amino acids. V was trimmed by 7 bases and J by 6 bases, leaving 13 bases between them. CDR3: CASIDLTGNIQYF. CDR3 DNA: TGTGCCAGCATAGATCTGACAGGAAACATTCAGTACTTC.

This clonotype was seen ten or more times. The V call is TRBV28, the J call TRBJ1-1; D is unresolved. Germline CDR1 MDHEN, CDR2 SYDVKM. The V end lost 2 bases, the J end lost 1 base, and 8 bases lay between the germline ends. The CDR3 is 14 amino acids. In DNA, the CDR3 is TGTGCCAGCAGTTTAACTCCCGAGAACACTGAAGCTTTCTTT. Protein sequence: CASSLTPENTEAFF.

The rearrangement uses TRBV20-1 and TRBJ1-5; D gene ambiguous. The CDR3 has 15 residues. Trimming took 6 bases from V and 2 from J, leaving 17 bases between them. Germline-derived CDR1 and CDR2 are DFQATT and SNEGSKA (reference sequence). Here the CDR3 reads CSAMDQEPGNQPQHF. For the CDR3, the DNA is TGCAGTGCCATGGACCAGGAGCCTGGCAATCAGCCCCAGCATTTT.

Many counts were recorded for this clonotype. The rearrangement links TRBV18 to TRBJ2-4, with 8 positions matching TRBD1. The germline V gene has CDR1 KGHSH and CDR2 LQKENI. V lost 3 bases and J lost 4; bases outside the gene matches: 11. There are 17 residues in the CDR3. CDR3 sequence reads: CASSPPSPGQEKNIQYF. CDR3 nucleotides: TGTGCCAGCTCACCCCCGTCACCGGGACAGGAAAAAAACATTCAGTACTTC. Variable domain in full (rest from reference TRBV18 and TRBJ2-4): NAGVMQNPRHLVRRRGQEARLRCSPMKGHSHVYWYRQLPEEGLKFMVYLQKENIIDESGMPKERFSAEFPKEGPSILRIQQVVRGDSAAYFCASSPPSPGQEKNIQYFGAGTRLSVL.

In its sample, this clonotype was seen a few times. This rearrangement joins TRBV11-2 to TRBJ2-5; a possible D gene is TRBD1 (5 bases). Per germline, CDR1 SGHAT and CDR2 FQNNGV. The length of the CDR3 is 14 residues. The V and J ends lost 5 bases and 0 bases respectively, with 10 bases between them. CDR3 in DNA: TGTGCCAGCAGCCCCCGGACATACCAAGAGACCCAGTACTTC. Translating it yields CASSPRTYQETQYF. Using reference TRBV11-2 and TRBJ2-5 for the parts outside the CDR3, the full variable domain is EAGVAQSPRYKIIEKRQSVAFWCNPISGHATLYWYQQILGQGPKLLIQFQNNGVVDDSQLPKDRFSAERLKGVDSTLKIQPAKLEDSAVYLCASSPRTYQETQYFGPGTRLLVL.

This clonotype was picked up many times. In nucleotides, the CDR3 is TGCGCCAGCAGCTTGGGACTTGCAGATACGCAGTATTTT. Translating it yields CASSLGLADTQYF. The J gene is TRBJ2-3, the V gene TRBV5-1; D not certain. This CDR3 comprises 13 residues. Per the germline V gene, CDR1 is SGHRS and CDR2 is YFSETQ. The V end was cut by 0 bases, the J end by 4 bases, with 6 bases between.

This clonotype was detected a few times. The chain combines TRBV5-4 with TRBJ2-1, with D possibly matching TRBD2 (5 bases). The CDR3 totals 16 residues. Germline CDR1 and CDR2: SGHNT and YYREEE (reference sequence). The V and J ends lost 0 bases and 6 bases respectively, with 16 bases between them. The CDR3 coding sequence is TGTGCCAGCAGCTTGGCCCTGGCGGGTCCCTCCAATGAGCAGTTCTTC. The encoded protein is CASSLALAGPSNEQFF.

This chain connects TRBV18 to TRBJ2-7; TRBD2 agrees at 8 bases. Germline V gives CDR1 KGHSH, CDR2 LQKENI. The CDR3 spans 15 residues. Losses at the gene ends were 2 bases for V and 0 bases for J; bases not matched to a gene: 3. The CDR3 region is CASSPISGASYEQYF. CDR3 DNA sequence: TGTGCCAGCTCACCAATTAGCGGGGCCTCCTACGAGCAGTACTTC.

This clonotype was seen a handful of times. The chain recombines TRBV20-1 with TRBJ2-1, with TRBD2 matching 9 bases. The germline CDR1 and CDR2 sequences are DFQATT and SNEGSKA (reference sequence). The length of the CDR3 is 15 residues. J gave up 4 bases and V 6 bases, and 10 bases lay outside the gene matches. The CDR3 loop reads CSAKGGLALYNEQFF. The CDR3 DNA reads TGCAGTGCCAAAGGGGGACTAGCTTTATACAATGAGCAGTTCTTC.

This clonotype was found many times. This chain uses TRBV6-6 with TRBJ2-6; D gene unclear. V was cut by 6 bases and J by 1 base, with 13 bases left in between. The CDR3 has 16 residues. CDR1 MNHNY and CDR2 SVGAGI come from the germline V gene (reference sequence). CDR3 loop: CASSPGTRSGANVLTF. The CDR3 region has the DNA TGTGCCAGCAGCCCCGGTACGCGTTCTGGGGCCAACGTCCTGACTTTC.

V gene TRBV20-1 combines with J gene TRBJ2-3; possible D gene TRBD2, 6 bases. CDR1 is DFQATT, CDR2 SNEGSKA, per germline (reference sequence). This CDR3 region has 14 residues. V shed 6 bases and J shed 4 bases, with 17 bases lying between them. The CDR3, as DNA: TGCAGTGCCCGGGAGTCTGGGAAATCAGATACGCAGTATTTT. Its protein is CSARESGKSDTQYF.